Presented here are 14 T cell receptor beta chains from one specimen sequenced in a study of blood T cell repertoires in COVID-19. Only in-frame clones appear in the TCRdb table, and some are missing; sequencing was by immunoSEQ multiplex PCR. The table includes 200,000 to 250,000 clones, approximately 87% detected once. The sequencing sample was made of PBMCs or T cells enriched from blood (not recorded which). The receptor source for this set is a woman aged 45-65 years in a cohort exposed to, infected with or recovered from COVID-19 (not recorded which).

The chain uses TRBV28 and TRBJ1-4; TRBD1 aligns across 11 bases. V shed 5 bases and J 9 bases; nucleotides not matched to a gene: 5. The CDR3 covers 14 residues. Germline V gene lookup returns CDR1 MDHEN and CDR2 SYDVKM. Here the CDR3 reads CASSPGTGGKKLFF. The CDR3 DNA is TGTGCCAGCAGTCCCGGGACAGGGGGAAAAAAACTGTTTTTT. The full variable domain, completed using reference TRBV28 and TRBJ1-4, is DVKVTQSSRYLVKRTGEKVFLECVQDMDHENMFWYRQDPGLGLRLIYFSYDVKMKEKGDIPEGYSVSREKKERFSLILESASTNQTSMYLCASSPGTGGKKLFFGSGTQLSVL.

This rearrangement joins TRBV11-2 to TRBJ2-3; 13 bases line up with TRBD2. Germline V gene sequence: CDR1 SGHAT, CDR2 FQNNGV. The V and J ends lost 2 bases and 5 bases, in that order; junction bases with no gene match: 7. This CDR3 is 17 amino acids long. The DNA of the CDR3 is TGTGCCAGCAGCTTAAGAGGCACTAGCGGGGGGGGAGATACGCAGTATTTT. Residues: CASSLRGTSGGGDTQYF.

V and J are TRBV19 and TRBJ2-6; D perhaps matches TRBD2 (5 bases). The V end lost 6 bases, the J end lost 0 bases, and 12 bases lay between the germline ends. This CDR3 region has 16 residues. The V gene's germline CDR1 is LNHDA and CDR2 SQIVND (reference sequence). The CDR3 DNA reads TGTGCCAGTAGATCCCTGGGGAGCTCTGGGGCCAACGTCCTGACTTTC. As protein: CASRSLGSSGANVLTF. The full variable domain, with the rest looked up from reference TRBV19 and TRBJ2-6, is DGGITQSPKYLFRKEGQNVTLSCEQNLNHDAMYWYRQDPGQGLRLIYYSQIVNDFQKGDIAEGYSVSREKKESFPLTVTSAQKNPTAFYLCASRSLGSSGANVLTFGAGSRLTVL.

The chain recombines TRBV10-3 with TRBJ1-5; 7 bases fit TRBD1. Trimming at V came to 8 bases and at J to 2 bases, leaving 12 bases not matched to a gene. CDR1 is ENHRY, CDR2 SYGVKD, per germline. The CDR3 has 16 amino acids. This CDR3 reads CAIAGQHGGGNQPQHF. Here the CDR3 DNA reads TGTGCCATCGCGGGACAGCATGGCGGTGGCAATCAGCCCCAGCATTTT.

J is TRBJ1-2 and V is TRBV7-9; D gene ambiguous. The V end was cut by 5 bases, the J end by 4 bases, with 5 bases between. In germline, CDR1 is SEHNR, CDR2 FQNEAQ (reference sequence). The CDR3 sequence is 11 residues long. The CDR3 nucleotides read TGTGCCAGCAGCGGGAGCTATGGCTACACCTTC. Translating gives CASSGSYGYTF.

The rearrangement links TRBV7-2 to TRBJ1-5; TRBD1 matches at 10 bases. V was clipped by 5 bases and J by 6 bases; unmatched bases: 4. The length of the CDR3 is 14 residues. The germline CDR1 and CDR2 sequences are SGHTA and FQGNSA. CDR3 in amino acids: CASSPGQGPQPQHF. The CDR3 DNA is TGTGCCAGCAGCCCGGGACAGGGGCCTCAGCCCCAGCATTTT. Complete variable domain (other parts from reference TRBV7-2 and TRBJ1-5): GAGVSQSPSNKVTEKGKDVELRCDPISGHTALYWYRQSLGQGLEFLIYFQGNSAPDKSGLPSDRFSAERTGGSVSTLTIQRTQQEDSAVYLCASSPGQGPQPQHFGDGTRLSIL.

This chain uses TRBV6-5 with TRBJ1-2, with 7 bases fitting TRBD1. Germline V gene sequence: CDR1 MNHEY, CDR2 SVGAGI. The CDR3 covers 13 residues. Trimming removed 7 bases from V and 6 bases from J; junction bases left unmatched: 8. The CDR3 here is CASTKTTGNGYTF. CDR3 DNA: TGTGCCAGCACCAAGACGACAGGGAATGGCTACACCTTC.

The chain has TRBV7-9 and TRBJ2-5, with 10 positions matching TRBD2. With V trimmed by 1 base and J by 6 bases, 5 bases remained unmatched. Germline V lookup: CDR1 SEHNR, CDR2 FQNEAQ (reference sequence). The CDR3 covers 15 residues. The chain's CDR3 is CASSLGASGGKTQYF. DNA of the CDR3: TGTGCCAGCAGCTTAGGGGCTAGCGGGGGCAAGACCCAGTACTTC.

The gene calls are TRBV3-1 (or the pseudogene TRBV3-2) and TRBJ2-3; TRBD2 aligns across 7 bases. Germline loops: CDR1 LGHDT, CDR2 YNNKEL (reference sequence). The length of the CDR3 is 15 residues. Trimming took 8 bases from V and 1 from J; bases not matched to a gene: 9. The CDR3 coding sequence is TGTGCCAGCCCTGGCCCCCGGGGGGGCACAGATACGCAGTATTTT. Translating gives CASPGPRGGTDTQYF.

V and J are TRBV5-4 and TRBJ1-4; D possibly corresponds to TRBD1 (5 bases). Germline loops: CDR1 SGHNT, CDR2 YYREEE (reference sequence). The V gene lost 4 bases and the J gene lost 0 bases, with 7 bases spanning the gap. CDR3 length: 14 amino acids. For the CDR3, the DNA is TGTGCCAGCAGCGAAGGGGCAACTAATGAAAAACTGTTTTTT. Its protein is CASSEGATNEKLFF.

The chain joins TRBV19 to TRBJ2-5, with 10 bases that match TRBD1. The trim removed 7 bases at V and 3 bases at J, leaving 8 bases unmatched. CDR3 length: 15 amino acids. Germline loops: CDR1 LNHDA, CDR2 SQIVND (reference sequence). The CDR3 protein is CASNDRGQGEETQYF. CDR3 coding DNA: TGTGCCAGTAACGACCGCGGACAGGGGGAAGAGACCCAGTACTTC.

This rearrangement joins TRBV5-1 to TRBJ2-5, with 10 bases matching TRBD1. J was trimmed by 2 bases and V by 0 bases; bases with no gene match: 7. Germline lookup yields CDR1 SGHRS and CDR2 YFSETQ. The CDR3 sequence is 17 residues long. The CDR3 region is CASSLDPGQGTQETQYF. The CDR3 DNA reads TGCGCCAGCAGCTTGGACCCGGGACAGGGGACTCAAGAGACCCAGTACTTC.

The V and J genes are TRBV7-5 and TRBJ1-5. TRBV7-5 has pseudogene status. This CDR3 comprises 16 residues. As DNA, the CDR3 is TGTGCCAGAAGCTTAGTTGGGGGGGCCAGCAATCAGCCCCAGCATTTT. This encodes CARSLVGGASNQPQHF.

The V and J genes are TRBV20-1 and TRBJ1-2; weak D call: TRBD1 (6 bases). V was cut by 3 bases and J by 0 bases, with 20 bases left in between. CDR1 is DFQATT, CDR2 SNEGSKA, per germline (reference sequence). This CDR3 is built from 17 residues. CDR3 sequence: CSASIPGGQLTNYGYTF. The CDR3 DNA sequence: TGCAGTGCTAGTATCCCGGGCGGACAGCTTACTAACTATGGCTACACCTTC.